This record covers a single T cell receptor beta chain. Germline CDR1 is SGDLS and CDR2 is YYNGEE. The CDR3 is made up of 14 amino acids. Germline trimming cut 4 bases from V and 1 base from J; bases unmatched to any gene: 5. This sample is part of a study of blood T cell repertoires in COVID-19. Original handling: By means of reference gene primer amplification, nucleated cell counts were estimated. Only in-frame clones appear in the TCRdb table, and some are missing; sequencing was by immunoSEQ multiplex PCR. That table supplies the V and J calls and clone size; D and trimming were determined from the DNA. The data hold 290,000 or so clones, with more than 75% observed a single time. Grouping used clinical history reported by participants in a survey and questionnaire. Symptom resolution, clearance, or two negative PCRs marked donors in Cohort 3 as recovered.

This chain uses TRBV9 with TRBJ2-7, with 7 bases lining up with TRBD2. What was sequenced was PBMCs or T cells enriched from blood (not recorded which). This receptor was identified in a woman between 18 and 29 years old who had recovered from COVID-19. This CDR3 reads CASSWAGDSYEQYF. CDR3 sequence (DNA): TGTGCCAGCAGCTGGGCGGGGGATTCCTACGAGCAGTACTTC. Looking up the rest from reference TRBV9 and TRBJ2-7 gives the full variable domain: DSGVTQTPKHLITATGQRVTLRCSPRSGDLSVYWYQQSLDQGLQFLIQYYNGEERAKGNILERFSAQQFPDLHSELNLSSLELGDSALYFCASSWAGDSYEQYFGPGTRLTVT.